This T cell receptor (beta chain) was sequenced for a study of metastatic and nonmetastatic thyroid tumors. TCRdb reassembled clones from the PCR reads with MiXCR. The data contain tens of thousands of clones, about a sixth of them singletons. Germline CDR1 and CDR2: MNHEY and SVGAGI. V lost 4 bases to trimming and J lost 3 bases, with 10 bases between them. The length of the CDR3 is 14 residues. This clone has a count of ten or more. No treatment of any kind had been given to any patient before thyroid surgery. The gene calls are TRBV6-5 and TRBJ1-5; no reliable D call. The sequence came from a female donor with papillary thyroid cancer or a benign thyroid nodule (not recorded which). Some clones in this sample may be carry-over from other donors' samples. The specimen was tumor tissue. CDR3 nucleotides: TGTGCCAGCAGTTCGGAAAGCCTCAATCAGCCCCAGCATTTT. The encoded protein is CASSSESLNQPQHF.